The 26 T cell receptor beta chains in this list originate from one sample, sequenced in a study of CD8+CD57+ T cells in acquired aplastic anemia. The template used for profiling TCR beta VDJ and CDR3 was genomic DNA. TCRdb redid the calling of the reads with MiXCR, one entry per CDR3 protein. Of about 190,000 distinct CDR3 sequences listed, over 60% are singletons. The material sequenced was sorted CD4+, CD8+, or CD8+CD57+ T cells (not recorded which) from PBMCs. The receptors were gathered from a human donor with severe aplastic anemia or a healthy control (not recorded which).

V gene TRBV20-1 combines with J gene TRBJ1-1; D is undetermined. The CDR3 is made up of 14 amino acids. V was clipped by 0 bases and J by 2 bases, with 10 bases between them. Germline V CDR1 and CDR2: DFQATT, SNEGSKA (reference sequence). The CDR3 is CSARDGRINTEAFF. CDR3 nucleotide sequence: TGCAGTGCTAGAGATGGTAGAATAAACACTGAAGCTTTCTTT.

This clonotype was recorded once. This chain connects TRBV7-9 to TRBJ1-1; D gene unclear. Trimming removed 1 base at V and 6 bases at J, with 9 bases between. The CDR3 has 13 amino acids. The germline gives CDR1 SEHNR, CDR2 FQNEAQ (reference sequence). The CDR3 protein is CASSLGILAEAFF. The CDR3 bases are TGTGCCAGCAGCTTAGGCATTTTGGCTGAAGCTTTCTTT.

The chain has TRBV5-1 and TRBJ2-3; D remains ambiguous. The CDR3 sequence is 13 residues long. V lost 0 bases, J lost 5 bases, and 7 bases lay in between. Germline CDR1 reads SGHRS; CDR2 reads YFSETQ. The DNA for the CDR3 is TGCGCCAGCAGCTTGGAACTGAAAGATACGCAGTATTTT. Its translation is CASSLELKDTQYF.

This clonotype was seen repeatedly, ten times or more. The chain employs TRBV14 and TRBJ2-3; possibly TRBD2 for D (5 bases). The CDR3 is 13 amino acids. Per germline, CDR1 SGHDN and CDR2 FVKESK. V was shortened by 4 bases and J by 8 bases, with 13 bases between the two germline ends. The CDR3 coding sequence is TGTGCCAGCAGCCTTGAGGACGGACTTACGCAGTATTTT. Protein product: CASSLEDGLTQYF.

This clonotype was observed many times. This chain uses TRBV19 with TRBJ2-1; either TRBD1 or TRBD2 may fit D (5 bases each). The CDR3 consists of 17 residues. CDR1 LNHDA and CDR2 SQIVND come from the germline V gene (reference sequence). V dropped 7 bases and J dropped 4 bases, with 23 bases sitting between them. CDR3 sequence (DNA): TGTGCCAGTATGGGAGTGGGAGACAGCCAGACATACAATGAGCAGTTCTTC. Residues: CASMGVGDSQTYNEQFF.

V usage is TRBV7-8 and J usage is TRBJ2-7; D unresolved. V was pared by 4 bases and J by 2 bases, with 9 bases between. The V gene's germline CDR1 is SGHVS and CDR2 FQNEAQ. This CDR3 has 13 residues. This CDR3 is CASSSDGPYEQYF. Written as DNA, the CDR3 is TGTGCCAGCAGCTCGGACGGTCCCTACGAGCAGTACTTC.

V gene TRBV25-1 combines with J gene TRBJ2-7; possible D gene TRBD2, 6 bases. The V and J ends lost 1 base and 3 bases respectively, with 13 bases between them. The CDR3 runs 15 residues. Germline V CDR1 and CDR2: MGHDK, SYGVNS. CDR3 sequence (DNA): TGTGCCAGCAGTGAATCTGCGGGGAAATTCTACGAGCAGTACTTC. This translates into CASSESAGKFYEQYF.

This CDR3 is CSARDGSGGEQYF. CDR3 DNA: TGCAGTGCTAGAGATGGAAGCGGGGGTGAGCAGTACTTC. The rearrangement joins TRBV20-1 to TRBJ2-7; TRBD2 agrees at 8 bases. The V and J ends lost 0 bases and 7 bases, in that order; junction bases with no gene match: 5. The length of the CDR3 is 13 residues. Germline V CDR1 and CDR2: DFQATT, SNEGSKA (reference sequence).

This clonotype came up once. The CDR3 DNA sequence: TGCAGTGCTAGAGGACTAGCGGGGGGGCGTAATGAGCAGTTCTTC. Translated, it gives CSARGLAGGRNEQFF. The J gene is TRBJ2-1, the V gene TRBV20-1; TRBD2 agrees at 14 bases. J was trimmed by 7 bases and V by 1 base; bases with no gene match: 3. CDR3 length: 15 amino acids. Germline CDR1 is DFQATT and CDR2 is SNEGSKA (reference sequence).

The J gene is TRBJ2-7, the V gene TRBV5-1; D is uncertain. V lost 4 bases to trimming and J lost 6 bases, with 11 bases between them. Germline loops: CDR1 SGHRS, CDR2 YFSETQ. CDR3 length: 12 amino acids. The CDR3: CASSVRLGEQYF. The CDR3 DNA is TGCGCCAGCAGCGTACGTTTAGGCGAGCAGTACTTC. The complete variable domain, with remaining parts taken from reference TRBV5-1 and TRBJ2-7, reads KAGVTQTPRYLIKTRGQQVTLSCSPISGHRSVSWYQQTPGQGLQFLFEYFSETQRNKGNFPGRFSGRQFSNSRSEMNVSTLELGDSALYLCASSVRLGEQYFGPGTRLTVT.

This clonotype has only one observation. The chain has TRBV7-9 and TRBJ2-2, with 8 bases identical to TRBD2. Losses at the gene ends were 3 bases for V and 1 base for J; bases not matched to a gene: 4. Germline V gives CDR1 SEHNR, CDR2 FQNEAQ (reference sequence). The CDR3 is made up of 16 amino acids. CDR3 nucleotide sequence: TGTGCCAGCAGCTTTTCGAGCGGGGGGAACACCGGGGAGCTGTTTTTT. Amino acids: CASSFSSGGNTGELFF.

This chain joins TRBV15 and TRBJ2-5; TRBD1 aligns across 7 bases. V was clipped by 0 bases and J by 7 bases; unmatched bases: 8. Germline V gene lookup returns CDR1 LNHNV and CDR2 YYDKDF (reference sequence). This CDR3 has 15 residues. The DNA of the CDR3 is TGTGCCACCAGCAGAGATACGTCGGGACAGTTGACCCAGTACTTC. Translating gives CATSRDTSGQLTQYF. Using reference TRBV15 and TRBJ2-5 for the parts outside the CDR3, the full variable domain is DAMVIQNPRYQVTQFGKPVTLSCSQTLNHNVMYWYQQKSSQAPKLLFHYYDKDFNNEADTPDNFQSRRPNTSFCFLDIRSPGLGDTAMYLCATSRDTSGQLTQYFGPGTRLLVL.

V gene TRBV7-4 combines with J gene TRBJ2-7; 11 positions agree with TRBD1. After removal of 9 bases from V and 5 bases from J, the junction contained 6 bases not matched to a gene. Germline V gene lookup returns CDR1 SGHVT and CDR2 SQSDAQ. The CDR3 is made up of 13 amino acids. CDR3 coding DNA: TGTGCCAGTGGGACAGGGGGTTCGGACGAGCAGTACTTC. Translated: CASGTGGSDEQYF.

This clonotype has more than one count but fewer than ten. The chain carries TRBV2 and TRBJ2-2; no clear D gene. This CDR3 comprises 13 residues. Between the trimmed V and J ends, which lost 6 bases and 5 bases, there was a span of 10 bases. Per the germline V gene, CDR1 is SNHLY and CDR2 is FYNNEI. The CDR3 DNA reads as TGTGCCAGCAGCGGTCAAGGAACCGGGGAGCTGTTTTTT. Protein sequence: CASSGQGTGELFF.

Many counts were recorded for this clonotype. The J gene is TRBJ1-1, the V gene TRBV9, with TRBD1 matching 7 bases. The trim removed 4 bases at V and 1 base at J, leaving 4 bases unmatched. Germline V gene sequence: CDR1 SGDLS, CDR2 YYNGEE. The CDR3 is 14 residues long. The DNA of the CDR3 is TGTGCCAGCAGCCTGACAGGGAAGAACACTGAAGCTTTCTTT. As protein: CASSLTGKNTEAFF.

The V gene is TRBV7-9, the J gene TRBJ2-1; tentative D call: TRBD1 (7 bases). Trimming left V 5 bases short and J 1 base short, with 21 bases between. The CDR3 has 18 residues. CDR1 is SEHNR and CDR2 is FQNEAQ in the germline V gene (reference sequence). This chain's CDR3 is CASSPRQGLSPSYNEQFF. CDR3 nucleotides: TGTGCCAGCAGCCCGAGACAGGGACTTTCACCATCCTACAATGAGCAGTTCTTC.

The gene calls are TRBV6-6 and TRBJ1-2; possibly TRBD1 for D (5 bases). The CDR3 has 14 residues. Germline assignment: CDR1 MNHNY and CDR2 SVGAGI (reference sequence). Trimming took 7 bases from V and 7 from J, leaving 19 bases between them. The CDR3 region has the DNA TGTGCCAGCACCCAAGTTATCAGGGAGGGTGGCTACACCTTC. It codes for CASTQVIREGGYTF.

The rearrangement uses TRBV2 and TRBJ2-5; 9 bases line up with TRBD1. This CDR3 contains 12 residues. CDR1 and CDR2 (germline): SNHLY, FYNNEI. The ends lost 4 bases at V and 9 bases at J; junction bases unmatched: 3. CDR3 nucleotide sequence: TGTGCCAGCAGTGGGACAGGGGATCCCCAGTACTTC. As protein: CASSGTGDPQYF.

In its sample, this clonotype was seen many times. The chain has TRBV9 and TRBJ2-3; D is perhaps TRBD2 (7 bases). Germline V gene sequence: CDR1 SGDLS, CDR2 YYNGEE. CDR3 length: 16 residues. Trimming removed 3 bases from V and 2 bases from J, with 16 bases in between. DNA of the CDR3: TGTGCCAGCAGCGGGGGGGGCGGGGGCCTCACAGATACGCAGTATTTT. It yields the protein CASSGGGGGLTDTQYF.

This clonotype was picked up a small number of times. The DNA of the CDR3 is TGTGCCAGCAGTTTAGGTCAGGGAGGAAATTCACCCCTCCACTTT. Its protein product is CASSLGQGGNSPLHF. The chain couples TRBV12-3 or TRBV12-4 to TRBJ1-6, with a tentative D call TRBD1 (5 bases). This CDR3 region has 15 residues. Trimming took off 1 base at V and 7 bases at J, with 11 bases between the two ends.

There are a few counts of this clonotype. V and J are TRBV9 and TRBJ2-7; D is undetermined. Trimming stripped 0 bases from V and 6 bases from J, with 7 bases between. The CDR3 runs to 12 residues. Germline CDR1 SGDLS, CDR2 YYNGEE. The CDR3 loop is CASSVEGFEQYF. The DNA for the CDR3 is TGTGCCAGCAGCGTAGAGGGTTTCGAGCAGTACTTC.

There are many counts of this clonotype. CDR3 sequence (DNA): TGTGCCAGCAGTGGGTGGAACTTAGGGGATGAAAAACTGTTTTTT. Its protein is CASSGWNLGDEKLFF. V gene TRBV12-3 or TRBV12-4 combines with J gene TRBJ1-4; D is perhaps TRBD1 (5 bases). V was clipped by 5 bases and J by 6 bases, with 16 bases between them. This CDR3 is built from 15 residues.

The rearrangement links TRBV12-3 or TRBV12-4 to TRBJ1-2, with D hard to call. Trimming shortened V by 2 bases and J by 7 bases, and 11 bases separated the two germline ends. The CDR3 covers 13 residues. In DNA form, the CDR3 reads TGTGCCAGCAGTTTATTGCAGACTGCTGGCTACACCTTC. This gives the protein CASSLLQTAGYTF.

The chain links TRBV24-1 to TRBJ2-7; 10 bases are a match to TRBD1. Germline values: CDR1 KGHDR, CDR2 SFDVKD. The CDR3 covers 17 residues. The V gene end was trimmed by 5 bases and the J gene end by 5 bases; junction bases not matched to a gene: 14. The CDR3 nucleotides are TGTGCCACCAGTGCCGCACCGGGACAGGGGAAGACTAACGAGCAGTACTTC. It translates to CATSAAPGQGKTNEQYF.

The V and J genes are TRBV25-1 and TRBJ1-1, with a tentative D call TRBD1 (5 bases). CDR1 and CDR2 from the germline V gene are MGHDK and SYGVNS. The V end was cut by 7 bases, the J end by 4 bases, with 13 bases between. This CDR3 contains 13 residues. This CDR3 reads CASNWAGSTEAFF. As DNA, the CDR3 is TGTGCCAGCAACTGGGCAGGGAGCACTGAAGCTTTCTTT.

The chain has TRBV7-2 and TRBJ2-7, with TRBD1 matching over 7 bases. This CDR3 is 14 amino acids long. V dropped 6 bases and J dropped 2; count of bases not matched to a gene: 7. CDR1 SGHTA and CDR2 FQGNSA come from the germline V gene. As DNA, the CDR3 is TGTGCCAGCAGAACTGGGACAGACACCTACGAGCAGTACTTC. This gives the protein CASRTGTDTYEQYF.